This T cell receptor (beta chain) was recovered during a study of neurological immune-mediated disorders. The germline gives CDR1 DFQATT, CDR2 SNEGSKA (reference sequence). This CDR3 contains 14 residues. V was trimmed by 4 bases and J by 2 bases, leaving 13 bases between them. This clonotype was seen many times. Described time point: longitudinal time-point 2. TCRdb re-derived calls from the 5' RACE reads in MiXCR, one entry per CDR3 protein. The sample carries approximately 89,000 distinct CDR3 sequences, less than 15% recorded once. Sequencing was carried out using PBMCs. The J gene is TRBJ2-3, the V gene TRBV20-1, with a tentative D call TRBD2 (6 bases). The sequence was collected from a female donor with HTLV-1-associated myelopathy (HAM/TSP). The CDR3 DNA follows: TGCAGTGCTAAGGCCGGGGGACCCACAGATACGCAGTATTTT. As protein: CSAKAGGPTDTQYF.